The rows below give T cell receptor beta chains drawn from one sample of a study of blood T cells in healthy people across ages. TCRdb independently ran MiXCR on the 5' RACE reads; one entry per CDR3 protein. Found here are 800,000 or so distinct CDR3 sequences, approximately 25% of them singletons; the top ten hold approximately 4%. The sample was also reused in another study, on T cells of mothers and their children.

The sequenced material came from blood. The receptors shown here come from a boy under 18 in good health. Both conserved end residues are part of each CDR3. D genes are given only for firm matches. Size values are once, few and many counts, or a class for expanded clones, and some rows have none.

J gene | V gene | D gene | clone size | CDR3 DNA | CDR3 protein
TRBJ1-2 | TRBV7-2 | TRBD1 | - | TGTGCCAGCAGCTTAGAGGGGGACAGGGGAGTCTATGGCTACACCTTC | CASSLEGDRGVYGYTF
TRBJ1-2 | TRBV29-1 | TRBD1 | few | TGCAGCGTCCTCACTGGGACAGGAAGTGCCTATGGCTACACCTTC | CSVLTGTGSAYGYTF
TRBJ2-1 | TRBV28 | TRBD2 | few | TGTGCCAGCAGTTCCATCCCGGGACTAACGGGAGAGGGTGAGCAGTTCTTC | CASSSIPGLTGEGEQFF
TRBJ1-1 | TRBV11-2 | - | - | TGTGCCAGCAGCTTAGCTACCCGGGATGAAGCTTTCTTT | CASSLATRDEAFF
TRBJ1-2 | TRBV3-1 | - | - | TGTGCCAGCAGCCAAGGTCGGGGGAGCTACACCTTC | CASSQGRGSYTF
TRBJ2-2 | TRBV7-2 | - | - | TGTGCCAGCAGCTTTGGGGGGCGTGACACCGGGGAGCTGTTTTTT | CASSFGGRDTGELFF
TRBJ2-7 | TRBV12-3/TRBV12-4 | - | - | TGTGCCAGCAGTACGGGGATGCTATACGAGCAGTACTTC | CASSTGMLYEQYF
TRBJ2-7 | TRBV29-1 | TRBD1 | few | TGCAGCGTTGTAAGGGACAGGTATACGCACGAGCAGTACTTC | CSVVRDRYTHEQYF
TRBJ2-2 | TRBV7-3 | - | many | TGTGCCAGCAGCCTTCCCGCCGGGGAGCTGTTTTTT | CASSLPAGELFF
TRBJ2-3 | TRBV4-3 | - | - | TGCGCCAGCAGCATCTCTAGTAGAGGTGCAGATACGCAGTATTTT | CASSISSRGADTQYF
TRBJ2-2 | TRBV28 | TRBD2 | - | TGTGCCAGCATAGCGGGAGCGCCGTACACCGGGGAGCTGTTTTTT | CASIAGAPYTGELFF
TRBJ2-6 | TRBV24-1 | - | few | TGTGCCACCAGTGATCCCCCAACCTCTGGGGCCAACGTCCTGACTTTC | CATSDPPTSGANVLTF
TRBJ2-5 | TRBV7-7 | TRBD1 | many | TGTGCTAGCAGCCCAACAGGGGGCAGAGAGACCCAGTACTTC | CASSPTGGRETQYF
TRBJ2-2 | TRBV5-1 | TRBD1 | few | TGCGCCAGCAGCTGGCTGCAGGGGGCGAGACAAAACACCGGGGAGCTGTTTTTT | CASSWLQGARQNTGELFF
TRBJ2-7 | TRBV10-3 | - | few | TGTGCCATCAGGACCTCCGGCTCCTACGAGCAGTACTTC | CAIRTSGSYEQYF
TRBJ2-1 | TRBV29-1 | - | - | TGCAGCCACAGTTTTTTGGGTTTTGAATCTGGCAATGAGCAGTTCTTC | CSHSFLGFESGNEQFF
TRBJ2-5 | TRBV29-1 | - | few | TGCAGCGTTGAACCCAGGGACTGGGGAGAGACCCAGTACTTC | CSVEPRDWGETQYF
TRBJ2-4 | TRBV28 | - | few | TGTGCCAGCAGCATGGACTCCTTAGCCAAAAACATTCAGTACTTC | CASSMDSLAKNIQYF
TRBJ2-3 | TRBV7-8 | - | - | TGTGCCAGCAGCTTAGGTGAACTGAGCACAGATACGCAGTATTTT | CASSLGELSTDTQYF
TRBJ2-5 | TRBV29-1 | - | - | TGCAGCGTTGTTGGGGGGCAGGTTCAAGAGACCCAGTACTTC | CSVVGGQVQETQYF
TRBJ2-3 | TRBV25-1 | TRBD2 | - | TGTGCCAGCAGTGGACTAGGGACTAGCGGGGCGAGGTCGGATACGCAGTATTTT | CASSGLGTSGARSDTQYF
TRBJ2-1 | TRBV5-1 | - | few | TGCGCCAGCAGCTTCGCAGGGGCCCACAATGAGCAGTTCTTC | CASSFAGAHNEQFF
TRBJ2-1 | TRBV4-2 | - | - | TGTGCCAGCAGTCGTGACCCAAGCAATAACAATGAGCAGTTCTTC | CASSRDPSNNNEQFF
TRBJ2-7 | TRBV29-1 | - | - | TGCAGCGTTGCCCCCCGGGACGGAACCTACGAGCAGTACTTC | CSVAPRDGTYEQYF
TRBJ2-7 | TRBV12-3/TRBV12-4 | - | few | TGTGCCAGCAGTCTAGCGGATTTCGGGGGCCTATACGAGCAGTACTTC | CASSLADFGGLYEQYF
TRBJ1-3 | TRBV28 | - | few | TGTGCCACCAACAGGGCCTCCTCTGGAAACACCATATATTTT | CATNRASSGNTIYF
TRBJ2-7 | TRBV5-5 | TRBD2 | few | TGTGCCAGCAGCTTACCAGCGGGAGCCTACGAGCAGTACTTC | CASSLPAGAYEQYF
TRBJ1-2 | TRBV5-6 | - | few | TGTGCCAGCAGCACCATCTGGGCTAACTATGGCTACACCTTC | CASSTIWANYGYTF
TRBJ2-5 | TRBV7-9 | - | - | TGTGCCAGCAGCCCGGGACTTCCAGGAGTGGAGACCCAGTACTTC | CASSPGLPGVETQYF
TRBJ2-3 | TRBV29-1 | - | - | TGCAGCGTTACAGGGTTTGCAGATACGCAGTATTTT | CSVTGFADTQYF
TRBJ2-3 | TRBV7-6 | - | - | TGTGCCTGCAGCATTAGACTAACAGATACGCAGTATTTT | CACSIRLTDTQYF
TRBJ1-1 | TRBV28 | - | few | TGTGCCAGCAGTGGGACGGGACTCCAGAACACTGAAGCTTTCTTT | CASSGTGLQNTEAFF
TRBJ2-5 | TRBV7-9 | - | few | TGTGCCAGCAGCGACAGGGAGGCTCGAGAGACCCAGTACTTC | CASSDREARETQYF
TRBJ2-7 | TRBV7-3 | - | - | TGTGCCAGCAGCCAAACCACCGTCGACGAGCAGTACTTC | CASSQTTVDEQYF
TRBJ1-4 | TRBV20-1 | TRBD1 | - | TGCAGTGCTAGAGTGTGGACAGGGAATGAAAAACTGTTTTTT | CSARVWTGNEKLFF
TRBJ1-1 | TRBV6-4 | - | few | TGTGCCAGCAGTGATAATACTATATTGGGCATTGAAGCTTTCTTT | CASSDNTILGIEAFF
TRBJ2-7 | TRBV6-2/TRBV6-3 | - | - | TGTGCCAGCCGGGGAAGCTCCGGGTACGAGCAGTACTTC | CASRGSSGYEQYF
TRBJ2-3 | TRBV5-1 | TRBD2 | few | TGCGCCAGCAGCTTCGCCGGGACTAGCGGAGCGAATACGCAGTATTTT | CASSFAGTSGANTQYF
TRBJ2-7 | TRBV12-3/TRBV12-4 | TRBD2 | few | TGTGCCAGCAGACAGAGCGGGGCCACCTACGAGCAGTACTTC | CASRQSGATYEQYF
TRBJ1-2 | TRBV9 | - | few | TGTGCCAGCAGCGTAGATGACGGGACAATGGATGGCTACACCTTC | CASSVDDGTMDGYTF
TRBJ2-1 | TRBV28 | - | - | TGTGCCAGCACCAGACTAGGGTTTCCCTACAATGAGCAGTTCTTC | CASTRLGFPYNEQFF
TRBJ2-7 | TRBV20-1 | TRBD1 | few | TGCAGTGCTAGAGATCAGGGGACAGCTGACTACGAGCAGTACTTC | CSARDQGTADYEQYF
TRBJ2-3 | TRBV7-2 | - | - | TGTGCCAGCAGCTCAATCGGCGGGACAGCCACAGATACGCAGTATTTT | CASSSIGGTATDTQYF
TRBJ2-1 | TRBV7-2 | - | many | TGTGCCAGCAGCTTAGCGGGGAACAATGAGCAGTTCTTC | CASSLAGNNEQFF
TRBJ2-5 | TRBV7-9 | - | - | TGTGCCGGCAGCTTTTTCAACGAGGAGACCCAGTACTTC | CAGSFFNEETQYF
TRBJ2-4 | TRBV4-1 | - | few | TGCGCCAGCAGCCATCTGGAGGAAAACATTCAGTACTTC | CASSHLEENIQYF
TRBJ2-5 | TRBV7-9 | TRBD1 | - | TGTGCCAGCAGCTCCAACGGGGACAGGCGGAGGGAGACCCAGTACTTC | CASSSNGDRRRETQYF